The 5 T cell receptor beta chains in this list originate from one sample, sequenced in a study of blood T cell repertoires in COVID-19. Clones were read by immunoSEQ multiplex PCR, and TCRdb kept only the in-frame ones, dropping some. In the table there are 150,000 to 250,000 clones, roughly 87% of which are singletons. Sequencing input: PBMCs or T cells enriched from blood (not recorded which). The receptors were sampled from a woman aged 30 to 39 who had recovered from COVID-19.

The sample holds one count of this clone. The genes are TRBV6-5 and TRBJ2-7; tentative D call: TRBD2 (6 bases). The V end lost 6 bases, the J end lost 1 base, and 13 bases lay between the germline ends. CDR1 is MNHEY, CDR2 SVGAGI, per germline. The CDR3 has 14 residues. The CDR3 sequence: CASRQPGSSYEQYF. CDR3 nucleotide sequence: TGTGCCAGCAGACAGCCCGGGAGTTCCTACGAGCAGTACTTC.

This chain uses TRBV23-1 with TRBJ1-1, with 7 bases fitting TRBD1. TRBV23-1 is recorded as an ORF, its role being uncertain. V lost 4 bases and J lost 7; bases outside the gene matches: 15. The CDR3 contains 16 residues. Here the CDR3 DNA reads TGCGCCAGCAGTCCCCGCGTTGACAGGGTTAATGGTGAAGCTTTCTTT. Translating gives CASSPRVDRVNGEAFF.

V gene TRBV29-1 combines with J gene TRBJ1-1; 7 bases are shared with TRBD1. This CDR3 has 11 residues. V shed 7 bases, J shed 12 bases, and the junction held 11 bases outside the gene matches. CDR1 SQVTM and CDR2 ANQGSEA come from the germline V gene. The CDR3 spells CSGALDRATFF. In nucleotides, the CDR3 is TGCAGCGGCGCACTCGACAGGGCAACTTTCTTT.

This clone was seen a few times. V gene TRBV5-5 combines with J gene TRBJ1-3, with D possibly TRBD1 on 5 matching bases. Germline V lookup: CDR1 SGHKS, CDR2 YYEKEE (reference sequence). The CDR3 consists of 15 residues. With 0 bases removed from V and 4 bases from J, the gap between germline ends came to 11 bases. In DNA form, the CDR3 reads TGTGCCAGCAGCTTGGCGCAGGGTGGGGGAAACACCATATATTTT. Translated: CASSLAQGGGNTIYF.

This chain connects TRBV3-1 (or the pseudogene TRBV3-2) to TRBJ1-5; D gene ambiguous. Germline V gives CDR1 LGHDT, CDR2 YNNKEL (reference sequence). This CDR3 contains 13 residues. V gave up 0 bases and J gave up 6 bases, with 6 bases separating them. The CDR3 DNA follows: TGTGCCAGCAGCCAAGATGGAGGTCAGCCCCAGCATTTT. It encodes CASSQDGGQPQHF.